These T cell receptor beta chains were read from a single sample in a study of cytomegalovirus exposure and HLA in healthy donors. Profiled with immunoSEQ multiplex PCR; TCRdb holds only in-frame clones, not every one. This sample has approximately 79,000 clones, with about four fifths found just once. Sequencing was performed on PBMCs. All receptors derive from a male donor in good health and CMV-seropositive. Each CDR3 is given with its conserved first and last residue. The order of the fields is CDR3 protein, CDR3 DNA, D gene, V gene, J gene, clone size. A D gene is named only where the DNA matches it firmly. Clone size, where shown, is once, few, many, or a class for clones that have expanded.

CDR3 protein: CASSAPPAEQYF
CDR3 DNA: TGTGCCAGCAGCGCCCCCCCTGCGGAGCAGTACTTC
D gene: -
V gene: TRBV2
J gene: TRBJ2-7
clone size: -

CDR3 protein: CASSSPEKLFF
CDR3 DNA: TGTGCCAGCAGTTCTCCGGAAAAACTGTTTTTT
D gene: -
V gene: TRBV28
J gene: TRBJ1-4
clone size: -

CDR3 protein: CASSSGTGGNQPQHF
CDR3 DNA: TGTGCCAGCAGTTCTGGGACAGGGGGCAATCAGCCCCAGCATTTT
D gene: TRBD1
V gene: TRBV6-6
J gene: TRBJ1-5
clone size: -

CDR3 protein: CASSEIVAGGPSDTQYF
CDR3 DNA: TGTGCCAGCAGCGAAATCGTAGCGGGAGGGCCCTCAGATACGCAGTATTTT
D gene: TRBD2
V gene: TRBV7-9
J gene: TRBJ2-3
clone size: -

CDR3 protein: CASSPDRYPRNTIYF
CDR3 DNA: TGCGCCAGCAGCCCAGACAGGTATCCTCGAAACACCATATATTTT
D gene: -
V gene: TRBV4-1
J gene: TRBJ1-3
clone size: few

CDR3 protein: CATSTDRGSYEQYF
CDR3 DNA: TGTGCCACCAGCACCGACAGGGGGTCCTACGAGCAGTACTTC
D gene: TRBD1
V gene: TRBV15
J gene: TRBJ2-7
clone size: -

CDR3 protein: CASTSFRDRLNTGELFF
CDR3 DNA: TGTGCCAGCACCTCTTTCCGGGACAGACTGAACACCGGGGAGCTGTTTTTT
D gene: TRBD1
V gene: TRBV2
J gene: TRBJ2-2
clone size: -

CDR3 protein: CASSEGRELLMTDTQYF
CDR3 DNA: TGTGCCAGCAGTGAAGGGCGGGAGCTCCTGATGACGGATACGCAGTATTTT
D gene: TRBD2
V gene: TRBV2
J gene: TRBJ2-3
clone size: -

CDR3 protein: CASSDRSYQPQHF
CDR3 DNA: TGTGCCAGCAGCGACAGGTCCTATCAGCCCCAGCATTTT
D gene: -
V gene: TRBV5-6
J gene: TRBJ1-5
clone size: -

CDR3 protein: CASSQVAGTGYGYTF
CDR3 DNA: TGCGCCAGCAGCCAAGTCGCCGGGACAGGCTATGGCTACACCTTC
D gene: TRBD1
V gene: TRBV4-1
J gene: TRBJ1-2
clone size: -

CDR3 protein: CASSPGDRGGYGYTF
CDR3 DNA: TGTGCCAGCAGTCCCGGGGACAGGGGAGGCTATGGCTACACCTTC
D gene: TRBD1
V gene: TRBV2
J gene: TRBJ1-2
clone size: -

CDR3 protein: CASSLAPGQGYEQYF
CDR3 DNA: TGTGCCAGCAGCTTAGCGCCGGGGCAGGGGTACGAGCAGTACTTC
D gene: -
V gene: TRBV7-2
J gene: TRBJ2-7
clone size: -

CDR3 protein: CASSPGSTYEQYF
CDR3 DNA: TGTGCCAGCAGCCCCGGGTCCACCTACGAGCAGTACTTC
D gene: -
V gene: TRBV5-6
J gene: TRBJ2-7
clone size: -

CDR3 protein: CASRRTAYNEQFF
CDR3 DNA: TGCGCCAGCAGGCGGACAGCCTACAATGAGCAGTTCTTC
D gene: -
V gene: TRBV5-1
J gene: TRBJ2-1
clone size: -

CDR3 protein: CASSFGDRGYLFF
CDR3 DNA: TGTGCCAGCAGTTTCGGGGACAGGGGATATCTGTTTTTT
D gene: TRBD1
V gene: TRBV28
J gene: TRBJ1-4
clone size: -

CDR3 protein: CASSIGGGGYQPQHF
CDR3 DNA: TGTGCCAGTAGTATCGGAGGCGGGGGTTATCAGCCCCAGCATTTT
D gene: -
V gene: TRBV19
J gene: TRBJ1-5
clone size: -

CDR3 protein: CASSPNYRVGETQYF
CDR3 DNA: TGTGCCAGCAGCCCAAATTACAGGGTTGGGGAGACCCAGTACTTC
D gene: -
V gene: TRBV7-2
J gene: TRBJ2-5
clone size: medium-sized

CDR3 protein: CASSEGTGLNTEAFF
CDR3 DNA: TGCGCCAGCAGCGAAGGGACAGGTTTGAACACTGAAGCTTTCTTT
D gene: TRBD1
V gene: TRBV5-1
J gene: TRBJ1-1
clone size: -

CDR3 protein: CASSPEAFSVGREGRETQYF
CDR3 DNA: TGTGCCAGCAGCCCCGAAGCTTTTTCGGTTGGGCGGGAGGGCCGGGAGACCCAGTACTTC
D gene: TRBD2
V gene: TRBV9
J gene: TRBJ2-5
clone size: -

CDR3 protein: CASSQTGTGAWAGELFF
CDR3 DNA: TGCGCCAGCAGCCAGACTGGGACAGGGGCGTGGGCCGGGGAGCTGTTTTTT
D gene: TRBD1
V gene: TRBV5-1
J gene: TRBJ2-2
clone size: -

CDR3 protein: CASSSPPGTDTQYF
CDR3 DNA: TGTGCCAGCAGTTCCCCCCCCGGCACAGATACGCAGTATTTT
D gene: -
V gene: TRBV28
J gene: TRBJ2-3
clone size: -

CDR3 protein: CASRASYNSPLHF
CDR3 DNA: TGTGCCAGCAGGGCATCGTATAATTCACCCCTCCACTTT
D gene: -
V gene: TRBV6-5
J gene: TRBJ1-6
clone size: few

CDR3 protein: CASSLFLGGWAYNEQFF
CDR3 DNA: TGTGCCAGCAGCTTATTCCTAGGGGGTTGGGCCTACAATGAGCAGTTCTTC
D gene: -
V gene: TRBV7-2
J gene: TRBJ2-1
clone size: -

CDR3 protein: CASSAPGQGTTGELFF
CDR3 DNA: TGCGCCAGCAGCGCACCGGGACAGGGGACCACCGGGGAGCTGTTTTTT
D gene: TRBD1
V gene: TRBV4-3
J gene: TRBJ2-2
clone size: few

CDR3 protein: CASSNSGTRDTQYF
CDR3 DNA: TGTGCCAGCAGTAATAGCGGGACCAGAGATACGCAGTATTTT
D gene: TRBD2
V gene: TRBV11-3
J gene: TRBJ2-3
clone size: once

CDR3 protein: CASSSTGGRGQPQHF
CDR3 DNA: TGTGCCAGTAGTTCGACAGGGGGCCGAGGCCAGCCCCAGCATTTT
D gene: TRBD1
V gene: TRBV19
J gene: TRBJ1-5
clone size: -

CDR3 protein: CASSSDGGDGYTF
CDR3 DNA: TGTGCCAGCAGTTCCGACGGGGGGGATGGCTACACCTTC
D gene: -
V gene: TRBV6-1
J gene: TRBJ1-2
clone size: -

CDR3 protein: CASSVGLPAVQSSYNEQFF
CDR3 DNA: TGTGCCAGCAGCGTAGGACTTCCTGCGGTACAAAGCTCCTACAATGAGCAGTTCTTC
D gene: -
V gene: TRBV9
J gene: TRBJ2-1
clone size: -

CDR3 protein: CASSLFQYNEQFF
CDR3 DNA: TGTGCCAGCAGCCTTTTCCAGTACAATGAGCAGTTCTTC
D gene: -
V gene: TRBV7-2
J gene: TRBJ2-1
clone size: -

CDR3 protein: CASGPYSSSYNEQFF
CDR3 DNA: TGTGCTAGTGGTCCCTACTCTAGCTCCTACAATGAGCAGTTCTTC
D gene: -
V gene: TRBV12-5
J gene: TRBJ2-1
clone size: -

CDR3 protein: CASSLGTGSREKLFF
CDR3 DNA: TGTGCCAGCAGCTTAGGGACAGGGTCGCGGGAAAAACTGTTTTTT
D gene: TRBD1
V gene: TRBV7-6
J gene: TRBJ1-4
clone size: -

CDR3 protein: CASSWGQLGQETQYF
CDR3 DNA: TGTGCCAGCAGTTGGGGACAGCTTGGCCAAGAGACCCAGTACTTC
D gene: TRBD1
V gene: TRBV6-5
J gene: TRBJ2-5
clone size: -

CDR3 protein: CASSLTGAKMNTEAFF
CDR3 DNA: TGTGCCAGCAGTTTGACAGGGGCTAAAATGAACACTGAAGCTTTCTTT
D gene: TRBD1
V gene: TRBV27
J gene: TRBJ1-1
clone size: -